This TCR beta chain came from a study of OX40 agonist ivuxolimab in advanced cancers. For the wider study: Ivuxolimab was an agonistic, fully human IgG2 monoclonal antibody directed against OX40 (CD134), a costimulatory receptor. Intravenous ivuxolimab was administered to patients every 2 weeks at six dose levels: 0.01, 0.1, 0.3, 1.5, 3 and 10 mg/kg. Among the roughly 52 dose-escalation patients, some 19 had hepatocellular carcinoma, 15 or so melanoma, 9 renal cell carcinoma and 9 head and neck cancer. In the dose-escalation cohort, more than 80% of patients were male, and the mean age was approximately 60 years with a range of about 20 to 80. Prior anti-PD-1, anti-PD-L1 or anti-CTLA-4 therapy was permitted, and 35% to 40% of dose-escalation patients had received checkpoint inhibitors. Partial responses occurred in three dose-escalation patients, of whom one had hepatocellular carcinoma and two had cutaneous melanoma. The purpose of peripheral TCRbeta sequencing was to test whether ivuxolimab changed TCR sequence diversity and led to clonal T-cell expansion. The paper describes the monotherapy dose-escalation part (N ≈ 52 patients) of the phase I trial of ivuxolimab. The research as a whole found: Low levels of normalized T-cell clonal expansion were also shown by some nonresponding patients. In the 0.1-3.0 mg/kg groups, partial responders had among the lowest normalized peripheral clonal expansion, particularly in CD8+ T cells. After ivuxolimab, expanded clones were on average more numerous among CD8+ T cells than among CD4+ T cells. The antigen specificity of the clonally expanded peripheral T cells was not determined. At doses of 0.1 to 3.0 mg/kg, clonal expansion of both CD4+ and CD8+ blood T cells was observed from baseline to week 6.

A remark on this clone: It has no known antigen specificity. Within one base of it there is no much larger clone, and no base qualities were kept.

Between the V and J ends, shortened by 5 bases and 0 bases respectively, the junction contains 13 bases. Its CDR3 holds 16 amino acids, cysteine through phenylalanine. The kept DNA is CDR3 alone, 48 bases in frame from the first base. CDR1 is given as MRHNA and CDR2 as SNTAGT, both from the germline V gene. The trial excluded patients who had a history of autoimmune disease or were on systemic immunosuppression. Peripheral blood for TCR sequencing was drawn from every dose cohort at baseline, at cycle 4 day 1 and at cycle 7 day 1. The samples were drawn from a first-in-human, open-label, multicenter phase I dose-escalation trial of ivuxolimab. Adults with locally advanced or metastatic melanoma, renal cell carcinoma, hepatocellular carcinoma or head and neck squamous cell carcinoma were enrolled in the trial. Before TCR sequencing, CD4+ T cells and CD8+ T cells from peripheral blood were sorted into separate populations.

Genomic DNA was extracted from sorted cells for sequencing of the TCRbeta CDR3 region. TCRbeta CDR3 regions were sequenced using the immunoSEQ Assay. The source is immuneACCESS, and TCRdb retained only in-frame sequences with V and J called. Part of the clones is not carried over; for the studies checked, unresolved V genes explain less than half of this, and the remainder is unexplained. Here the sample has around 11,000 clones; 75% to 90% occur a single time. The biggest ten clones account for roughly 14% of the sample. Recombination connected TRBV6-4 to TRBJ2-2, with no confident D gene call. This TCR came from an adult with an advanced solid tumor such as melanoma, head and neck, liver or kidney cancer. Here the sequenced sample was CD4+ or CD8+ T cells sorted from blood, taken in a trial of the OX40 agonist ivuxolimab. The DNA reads TGTGCCAGCAGTACCTTTCCGCGAACGAACACCGGGGAGCTGTTTTTT. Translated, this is CASSTFPRTNTGELFF.